Below are 26 T cell receptor beta chains sequenced from a single sample in a study of cytotoxic CD8 clonotypes in ibrutinib-treated CLL. Clones were read by immunoSEQ multiplex PCR, and TCRdb kept only the in-frame ones, dropping some. The table lists about 72,000 clones, under 70% of them singletons. The sequencing used PBMCs, collected after 12 months of ibrutinib treatment. The receptors here all came from a human donor with chronic lymphocytic leukemia.

The chain employs TRBV29-1 and TRBJ1-4; a weak D match, TRBD1 (5 bases). Germline V gene lookup returns CDR1 SQVTM and CDR2 ANQGSEA. The ends were cut back, 4 bases at V and 3 bases at J, with 12 bases in the middle. The CDR3 is made up of 14 amino acids. CDR3 residues: CSVGAGTPNEKLFF. The DNA for the CDR3 is TGCAGCGTTGGAGCCGGGACGCCTAATGAAAAACTGTTTTTT.

V gene TRBV28 combines with J gene TRBJ2-2, with a weak D call TRBD1 (6 bases). In germline, CDR1 is MDHEN, CDR2 SYDVKM. V dropped 7 bases and J dropped 6 bases, with 12 bases sitting between them. The CDR3 has 13 amino acids. The CDR3, as DNA: TGTGCCAGCAACCCACAGGGTTCCGGGGAGCTGTTTTTT. This encodes CASNPQGSGELFF.

The chain joins TRBV6-5 to TRBJ1-2; D is undetermined. This CDR3 comprises 13 residues. The germline CDR1 and CDR2 sequences are MNHEY and SVGAGI. Trimming removed 5 bases from V and 7 bases from J, with 14 bases in between. In DNA, the CDR3 is TGTGCCAGCAGTCAGACACCGTCCGCTGGCTACACCTTC. Its protein is CASSQTPSAGYTF.

The rearrangement joins TRBV5-1 to TRBJ2-7, with TRBD1 matching 11 bases. The CDR3 contains 17 residues. Trimming removed 4 bases from V and 4 bases from J; junction bases left unmatched: 13. Per the germline V gene, CDR1 is SGHRS and CDR2 is YFSETQ. CDR3 coding DNA: TGCGCCAGCAGCCCCATAAGTGCCGGACAGGGGGCTTACGAGCAGTACTTC. Amino acid sequence: CASSPISAGQGAYEQYF.

CDR3 sequence reads: CATKQGFAYEQYF. CDR3 coding DNA: TGTGCCACCAAACAGGGTTTTGCCTACGAGCAGTACTTC. This rearrangement joins TRBV6-1 to TRBJ2-7, with a possible D match to TRBD1 (6 bases). V lost 10 bases and J lost 2, with 15 bases in between. The V gene's germline CDR1 is MNHNS and CDR2 SASEGT. This CDR3 comprises 13 residues.

The chain links TRBV30 to TRBJ1-2; 7 bases line up with TRBD1. J gave up 4 bases and V 5 bases, and 16 bases lay outside the gene matches. Germline CDR1 GTSNPN, CDR2 SVGIG (reference sequence). The CDR3 is 16 amino acids. CDR3 nucleotide sequence: TGTGCCTGGGACGATACACCGGGACAGAGGCTCTATGGCTACACCTTC. This encodes CAWDDTPGQRLYGYTF. The variable domain in full, with the rest retrieved from reference TRBV30 and TRBJ1-2, is SQTIHQWPATLVQPVGSPLSLECTVEGTSNPNLYWYRQAAGRGLQLLFYSVGIGQISSEVPQNLSASRPQDRQFILSSKKLLLSDSGFYLCAWDDTPGQRLYGYTFGSGTRLTVV.

This chain links TRBV7-8 with TRBJ2-2; TRBD1 matches at 10 bases. The ends lost 4 bases at V and 6 bases at J; junction bases unmatched: 11. Germline lookup yields CDR1 SGHVS and CDR2 FQNEAQ. The CDR3 loop spans 17 amino acids. CDR3 loop: CASSSGTGVTNAGELFF. The CDR3 nucleotides read TGTGCCAGCAGCTCCGGGACAGGGGTGACTAACGCCGGGGAGCTGTTTTTT.

The chain couples TRBV10-3 to TRBJ2-2; D unresolved. Trimming shortened V by 3 bases and J by 6 bases, and 8 bases separated the two germline ends. The germline CDR1 and CDR2 sequences are ENHRY and SYGVKD. CDR3 length equals 13 residues. The CDR3 DNA sequence: TGTGCCATCAGTGACATGGGTGCCGGGGAGCTGTTTTTT. Protein: CAISDMGAGELFF.

The J gene is TRBJ1-2, the V gene TRBV15, with unresolved D. The CDR3 sequence is 15 residues long. CDR1 is LNHNV and CDR2 is YYDKDF in the germline V gene (reference sequence). Trimming removed 0 bases from V and 7 bases from J, with 15 bases in between. For the CDR3, the DNA is TGTGCCACCAGCAGAGAAGATGAAAGGAGAGGTGGCTACACCTTC. Amino acid sequence: CATSREDERRGGYTF.

V gene TRBV9 combines with J gene TRBJ1-1; D gene uncertain. CDR1 is SGDLS and CDR2 is YYNGEE in the germline V gene. The CDR3 runs 16 residues. The V and J ends lost 4 bases and 0 bases respectively, with 16 bases between them. The CDR3 loop reads CASSPHRTDMNTEAFF. CDR3 coding DNA: TGTGCCAGCAGCCCTCACCGCACAGACATGAACACTGAAGCTTTCTTT. The complete variable domain, with remaining parts taken from reference TRBV9 and TRBJ1-1, reads DSGVTQTPKHLITATGQRVTLRCSPRSGDLSVYWYQQSLDQGLQFLIQYYNGEERAKGNILERFSAQQFPDLHSELNLSSLELGDSALYFCASSPHRTDMNTEAFFGQGTRLTVV.

CDR3 bases: TGTGCCACCAGGGGATACCCTTCGGGGGAGCAGTACTTC. Translated, it gives CATRGYPSGEQYF. V usage is TRBV10-3 and J usage is TRBJ2-7, with D perhaps TRBD1 (6 bases). The CDR3 is 13 residues long. Germline V lookup: CDR1 ENHRY, CDR2 SYGVKD. V was pared by 10 bases and J by 7 bases, with 20 bases between.

The J gene is TRBJ1-2, the V gene TRBV4-2; D gene ambiguous. The CDR3 has 15 amino acids. CDR1 is LGHNA and CDR2 is YNFKEQ in the germline V gene. V lost 4 bases and J lost 4, with 16 bases in between. In DNA, the CDR3 is TGTGCCAGCAGCCCGGGCGGAGGGATCGGCTATGGCTACACCTTC. This sequence encodes CASSPGGGIGYGYTF.

This clone was observed a handful of times. The chain uses TRBV6-1 and TRBJ2-5; 11 nucleotides match TRBD2. This CDR3 region has 14 residues. The V segment lost 11 bases and the J segment 5 bases; nucleotides outside the gene matches: 10. CDR1 MNHNS and CDR2 SASEGT come from the germline V gene. CDR3 sequence (DNA): TGTGCCGGAGTAGCGGGGGGGATCGCGGAGACCCAGTACTTC. It yields the protein CAGVAGGIAETQYF.

This clone has just a few counts. CDR3 bases: TGTGCCATCAGTGAGTCGCTGGGCCACGAGCAGTACTTC. Amino acids: CAISESLGHEQYF. The chain uses TRBV10-3 and TRBJ2-7; no clear D gene. The CDR3 contains 13 residues. V lost 0 bases and J 5 bases, leaving 8 bases between the germline ends. Germline-derived CDR1 and CDR2 are ENHRY and SYGVKD.

The gene calls are TRBV29-1 and TRBJ2-2; a possible D gene is TRBD2 (6 bases). Trimming took off 4 bases at V and 6 bases at J, with 15 bases between the two ends. Germline-derived CDR1 and CDR2 are SQVTM and ANQGSEA. This CDR3 region has 14 residues. CDR3: CSVVGGFGAGELFF. In DNA, the CDR3 is TGCAGCGTTGTAGGAGGGTTTGGGGCCGGGGAGCTGTTTTTT.

The chain uses TRBV6-4 and TRBJ1-2, with D possibly matching TRBD1 (5 bases). The germline V gene has CDR1 MRHNA and CDR2 SNTAGT. V lost 3 bases and J lost 0, with 17 bases in between. The CDR3 has 17 amino acids. This chain's CDR3 is CASSEMGGRGTNYGYTF. The CDR3 nucleotides read TGTGCCAGCAGTGAAATGGGGGGTCGCGGGACTAACTATGGCTACACCTTC.

This rearrangement joins TRBV15 to TRBJ2-3; D gene unclear. CDR3 length equals 15 residues. The V end was cut by 0 bases, the J end by 3 bases, with 10 bases between. The germline CDR1 and CDR2 sequences are LNHNV and YYDKDF (reference sequence). The CDR3 DNA sequence: TGTGCCACCAGCAGAGATAAAGGGTTTACAGATACGCAGTATTTT. As protein: CATSRDKGFTDTQYF.

The rearrangement joins TRBV5-4 to TRBJ1-4; D perhaps matches TRBD1 (5 bases). Per germline, CDR1 SGHNT and CDR2 YYREEE (reference sequence). CDR3 length equals 16 residues. The ends were cut back, 0 bases at V and 2 bases at J, with 11 bases in the middle. This CDR3 reads CASSLAGLSTNEKLFF. The CDR3 DNA follows: TGTGCCAGCAGCTTGGCAGGGTTATCGACTAATGAAAAACTGTTTTTT.

The sample holds a few counts of this clone. This chain joins TRBV18 and TRBJ2-5; no reliable D call. This CDR3 is 14 amino acids long. The germline V and J ends were trimmed by 1 base and 0 bases, with 6 bases remaining between them. Germline V gene lookup returns CDR1 KGHSH and CDR2 LQKENI. CDR3 in DNA: TGTGCCAGCTCACCACGTAGGGACCAAGAGACCCAGTACTTC. Translation: CASSPRRDQETQYF.

The chain links TRBV5-6 to TRBJ1-1; D unresolved. Germline V gives CDR1 SGHDT, CDR2 YYEEEE. Trimming took off 7 bases at V and 3 bases at J, with 7 bases between the two ends. This CDR3 spans 11 amino acids. CDR3 sequence (DNA): TGTGCCAGCTCGACGGACACTGAAGCTTTCTTT. It encodes CASSTDTEAFF. Based on the CDR3 plus reference TRBV5-6 and TRBJ1-1, the full variable domain is DAGVTQSPTHLIKTRGQQVTLRCSPKSGHDTVSWYQQALGQGPQFIFQYYEEEERQRGNFPDRFSGHQFPNYSSELNVNALLLGDSALYLCASSTDTEAFFGQGTRLTVV.

This chain uses TRBV19 with TRBJ1-5, with D tentatively TRBD1 (5 bases). The CDR3 loop spans 15 amino acids. Trimming stripped 7 bases from V and 0 bases from J, with 13 bases between. CDR1 and CDR2 (germline): LNHDA, SQIVND (reference sequence). The CDR3 is CASKSQDNSNQPQHF. CDR3 nucleotides: TGTGCCAGTAAATCACAGGATAATAGCAATCAGCCCCAGCATTTT. Drawing the rest from reference TRBV19 and TRBJ1-5, the complete variable domain is DGGITQSPKYLFRKEGQNVTLSCEQNLNHDAMYWYRQDPGQGLRLIYYSQIVNDFQKGDIAEGYSVSREKKESFPLTVTSAQKNPTAFYLCASKSQDNSNQPQHFGDGTRLSIL.

This rearrangement joins TRBV7-3 to TRBJ2-3, with TRBD2 as a possible D gene (7 bases). V was clipped by 5 bases and J by 10 bases, with 13 bases between them. Germline CDR1 reads SGHTA; CDR2 reads FQGTGA. This CDR3 is 12 amino acids long. Written as DNA, the CDR3 is TGTGCCAGCAGCGCAGACGGGGGGCCGCAGTATTTT. This encodes CASSADGGPQYF.

This clone was detected only once. The J gene is TRBJ1-1, the V gene TRBV6-1; D remains unclear. The CDR3 covers 15 residues. CDR1 MNHNS and CDR2 SASEGT come from the germline V gene. V lost 1 base, J lost 6 bases, and 15 bases lay in between. In nucleotides, the CDR3 is TGTGCCAGCAGTGAAGGGGCCCCCCGGTCAGCTGAAGCTTTCTTT. Translated: CASSEGAPRSAEAFF.

As DNA, the CDR3 is TGTGCCAGCAGTCCCGGGGGTTTAGGGGGCTCCACTGGGGCCAACGTCCTGACTTTC. Residues: CASSPGGLGGSTGANVLTF. This chain links TRBV27 with TRBJ2-6; TRBD1 is a possible D gene (7 bases). The CDR3 contains 19 residues. Germline CDR1 is MNHEY and CDR2 is SMNVEV (reference sequence). The V end lost 5 bases, the J end lost 2 bases, and 22 bases lay between the germline ends.

This clone showed up just a few times. The same CDR3 arises from other DNA sequences in this sample as well. This chain connects TRBV5-8 to TRBJ2-3; tentative D call: TRBD1 (6 bases). V was pared by 4 bases and J by 0 bases, with 9 bases between. The CDR3 is made up of 14 amino acids. CDR1 is SGHTS, CDR2 YDEGEE, per germline. This CDR3 reads CASSPDRSTDTQYF. The CDR3 nucleotides read TGTGCCAGCAGCCCCGACAGGAGCACAGATACGCAGTATTTT.

The chain couples TRBV29-1 to TRBJ1-2; D gene uncertain. This CDR3 is 12 amino acids long. Germline-derived CDR1 and CDR2 are SQVTM and ANQGSEA. Deletions cut 6 bases from V and 5 bases from J, with 13 bases between. The CDR3 nucleotides are TGCAGCGTGGCAGCCTCGGGATATGGCTACACCTTC. This sequence encodes CSVAASGYGYTF. Filled out from reference TRBV29-1 and TRBJ1-2, the complete variable domain reads SAVISQKPSRDICQRGTSLTIQCQVDSQVTMMFWYRQQPGQSLTLIATANQGSEATYESGFVIDKFPISRPNLTFSTLTVSNMSPEDSSIYLCSVAASGYGYTFGSGTRLTVV.